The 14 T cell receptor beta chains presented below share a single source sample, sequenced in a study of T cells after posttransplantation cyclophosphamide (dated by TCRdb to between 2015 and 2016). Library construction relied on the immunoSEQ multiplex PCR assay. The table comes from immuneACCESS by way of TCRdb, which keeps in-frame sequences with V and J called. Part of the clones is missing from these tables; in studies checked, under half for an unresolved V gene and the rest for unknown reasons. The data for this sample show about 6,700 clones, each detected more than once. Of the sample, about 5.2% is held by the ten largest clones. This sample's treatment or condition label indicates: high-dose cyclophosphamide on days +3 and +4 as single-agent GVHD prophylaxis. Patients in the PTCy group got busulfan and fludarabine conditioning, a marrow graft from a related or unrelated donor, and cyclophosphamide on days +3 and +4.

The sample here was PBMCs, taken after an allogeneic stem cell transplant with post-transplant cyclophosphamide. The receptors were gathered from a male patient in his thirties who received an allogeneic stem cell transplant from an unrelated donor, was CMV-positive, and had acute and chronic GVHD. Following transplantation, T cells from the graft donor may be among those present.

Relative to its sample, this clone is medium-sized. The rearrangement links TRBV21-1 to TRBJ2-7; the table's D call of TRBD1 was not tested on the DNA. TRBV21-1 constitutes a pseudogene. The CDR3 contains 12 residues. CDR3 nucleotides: TGTGCCAGCAGCAAGGACACCTACGAGCAGTACTTC. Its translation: CASSKDTYEQYF.

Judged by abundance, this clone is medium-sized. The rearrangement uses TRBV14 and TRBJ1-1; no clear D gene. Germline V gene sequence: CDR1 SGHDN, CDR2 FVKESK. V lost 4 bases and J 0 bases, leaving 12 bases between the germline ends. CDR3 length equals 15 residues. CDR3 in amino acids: CASSRWSGVNTEAFF. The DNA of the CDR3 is TGTGCCAGCAGCCGGTGGAGCGGCGTGAACACTGAAGCTTTCTTT. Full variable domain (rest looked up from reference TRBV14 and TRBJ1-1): EAGVTQFPSHSVIEKGQTVTLRCDPISGHDNLYWYRRVMGKEIKFLLHFVKESKQDESGMPNNRFLAERTGGTYSTLKVQPAELEDSGVYFCASSRWSGVNTEAFFGQGTRLTVV.

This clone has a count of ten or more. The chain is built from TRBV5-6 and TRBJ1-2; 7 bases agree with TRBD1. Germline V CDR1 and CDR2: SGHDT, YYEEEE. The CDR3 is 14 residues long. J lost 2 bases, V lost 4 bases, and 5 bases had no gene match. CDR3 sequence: CASSTGQSNYGYTF. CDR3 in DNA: TGTGCCAGCAGCACGGGACAGTCGAACTATGGCTACACCTTC.

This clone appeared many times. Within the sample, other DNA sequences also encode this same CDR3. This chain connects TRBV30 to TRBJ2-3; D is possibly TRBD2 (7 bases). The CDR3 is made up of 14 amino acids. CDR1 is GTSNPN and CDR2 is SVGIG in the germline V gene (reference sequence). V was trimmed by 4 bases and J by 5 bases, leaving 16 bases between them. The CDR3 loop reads CAWKGGAGGDTQYF. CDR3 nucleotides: TGTGCCTGGAAGGGGGGGGCCGGGGGAGATACGCAGTATTTT.

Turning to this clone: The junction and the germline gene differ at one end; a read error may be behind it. The CDR3 sequence is CASSHWGLPTPYNEQFF. CDR3 DNA: TGCGCCAGCAGCCACTGGGGACTCCCCACCCCCTACAACGAGCAGTTCTTC. The chain uses TRBV4-1 and TRBJ2-1; perhaps TRBD2 as D (6 bases). This CDR3 is built from 17 residues. The germline V gene encodes CDR1 MGHRA and CDR2 YSYEKL.

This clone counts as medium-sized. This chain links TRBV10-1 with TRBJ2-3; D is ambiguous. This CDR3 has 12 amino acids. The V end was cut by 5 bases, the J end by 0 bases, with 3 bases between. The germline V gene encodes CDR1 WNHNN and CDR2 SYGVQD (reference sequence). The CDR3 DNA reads TGCGCCAGCAGTTATAGCACAGATACGCAGTATTTT. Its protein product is CASSYSTDTQYF.

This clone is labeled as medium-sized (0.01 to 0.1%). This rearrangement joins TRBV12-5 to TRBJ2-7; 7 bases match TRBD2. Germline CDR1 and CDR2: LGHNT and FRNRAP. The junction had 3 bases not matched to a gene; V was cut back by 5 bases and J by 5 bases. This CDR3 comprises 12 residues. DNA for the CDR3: TGTGCTAGTGGTCGGGAGGTGGACGAGCAGTACTTC. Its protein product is CASGREVDEQYF. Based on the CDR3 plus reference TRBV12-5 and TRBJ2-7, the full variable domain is DARVTQTPRHKVTEMGQEVTMRCQPILGHNTVFWYRQTMMQGLELLAYFRNRAPLDDSGMPKDRFSAEMPDATLATLKIQPSEPRDSAVYFCASGREVDEQYFGPGTRLTVT.

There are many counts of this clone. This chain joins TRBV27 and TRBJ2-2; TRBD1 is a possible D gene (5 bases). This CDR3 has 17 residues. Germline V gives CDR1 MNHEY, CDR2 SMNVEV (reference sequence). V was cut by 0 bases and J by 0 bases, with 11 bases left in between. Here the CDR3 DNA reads TGTGCCAGCAGTTTATCGTTCGACAGATCGAACACCGGGGAGCTGTTTTTT. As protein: CASSLSFDRSNTGELFF.

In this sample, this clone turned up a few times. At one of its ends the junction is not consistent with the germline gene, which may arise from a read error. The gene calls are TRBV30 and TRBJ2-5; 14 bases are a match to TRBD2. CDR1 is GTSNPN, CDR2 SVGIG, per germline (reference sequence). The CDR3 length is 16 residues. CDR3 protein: CAWSPGTSGGPEIQYF. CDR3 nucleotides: TGTGCCTGGAGTCCTGGGACTAGCGGGGGCCCGGAGATCCAGTACTTC. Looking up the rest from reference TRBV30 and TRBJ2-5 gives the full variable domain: SQTIHQWPATLVQPVGSPLSLECTVEGTSNPNLYWYRQAAGRGLQLLFYSVGIGQISSEVPQNLSASRPQDRQFILSSKKLLLSDSGFYLCAWSPGTSGGPEIQYFGPGTRLLVL.

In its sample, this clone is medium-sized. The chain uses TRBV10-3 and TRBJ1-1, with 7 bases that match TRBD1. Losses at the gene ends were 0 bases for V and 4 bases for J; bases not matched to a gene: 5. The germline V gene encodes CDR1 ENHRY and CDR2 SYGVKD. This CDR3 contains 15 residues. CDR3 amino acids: CAISESTQGSTEAFF. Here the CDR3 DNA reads TGTGCCATCAGTGAGTCGACACAGGGGAGCACTGAAGCTTTCTTT.

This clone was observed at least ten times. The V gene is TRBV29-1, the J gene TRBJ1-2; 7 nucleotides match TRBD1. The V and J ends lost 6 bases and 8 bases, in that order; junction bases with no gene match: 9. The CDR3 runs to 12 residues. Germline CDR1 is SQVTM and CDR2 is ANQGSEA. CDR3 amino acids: CSVASGGRGYTF. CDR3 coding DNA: TGCAGCGTGGCTTCAGGGGGTAGAGGCTACACCTTC.

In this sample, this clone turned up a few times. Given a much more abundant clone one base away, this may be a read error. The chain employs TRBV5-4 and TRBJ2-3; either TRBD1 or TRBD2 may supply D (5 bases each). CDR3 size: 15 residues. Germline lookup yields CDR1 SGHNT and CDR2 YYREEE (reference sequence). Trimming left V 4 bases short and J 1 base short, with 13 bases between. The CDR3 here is CASSVGVRGTDTQYF. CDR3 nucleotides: TGTGCCAGCAGCGTGGGGGTCCGGGGCACAGATACGCAGTATTTT. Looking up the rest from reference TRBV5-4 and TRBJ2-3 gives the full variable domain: ETGVTQSPTHLIKTRGQQVTLRCSSQSGHNTVSWYQQALGQGPQFIFQYYREEENGRGNFPPRFSGLQFPNYSSELNVNALELDDSALYLCASSVGVRGTDTQYFGPGTRLTVL.

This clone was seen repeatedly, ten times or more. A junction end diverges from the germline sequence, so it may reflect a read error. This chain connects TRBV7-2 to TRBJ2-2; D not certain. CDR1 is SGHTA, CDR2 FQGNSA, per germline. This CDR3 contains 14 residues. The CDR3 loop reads CASNLISNTGELFF. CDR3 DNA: TGTGCCAGCAACTTAATCTCTAACACCGGGGAGCTGTTTTTT.

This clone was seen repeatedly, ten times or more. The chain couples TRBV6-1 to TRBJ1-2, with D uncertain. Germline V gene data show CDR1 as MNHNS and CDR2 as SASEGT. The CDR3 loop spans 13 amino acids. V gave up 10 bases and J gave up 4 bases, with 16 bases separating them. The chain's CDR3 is CATSTSQAYGYTF. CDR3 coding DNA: TGTGCCACCTCCACGAGCCAGGCCTATGGCTACACCTTC.